Shown below are 22 T cell receptor beta chains from a single sample sequenced in a study of blood T cell repertoires in COVID-19. TCRdb keeps only in-frame clones here, not all; method: immunoSEQ multiplex PCR. The sample lists 65,000 to 95,000 clones, approximately 89% seen once, with roughly 12% in the top ten. Sequencing was performed on peripheral blood. These TCRs come from a man aged 70 or older with active or convalescent COVID-19.

The chain couples TRBV6-4 to TRBJ2-2, with D tentatively TRBD1 (6 bases). V was cut by 5 bases and J by 3 bases, with 10 bases left in between. The CDR3 spans 14 residues. The germline CDR1 and CDR2 sequences are MRHNA and SNTAGT. CDR3 in DNA: TGTGCCAGCAGTATTACAGGGTACACCGGGGAGCTGTTTTTT. Protein product: CASSITGYTGELFF.

This chain links TRBV30 with TRBJ2-1; 7 bases agree with TRBD1. V dropped 0 bases and J dropped 6; count of bases not matched to a gene: 5. The CDR3 is 14 amino acids. Germline V gene data show CDR1 as GTSNPN and CDR2 as SVGIG (reference sequence). CDR3 DNA sequence: TGTGCCTGGAGTGTAGGGGCAGGGGGCAATGAGCAGTTCTTC. This sequence encodes CAWSVGAGGNEQFF. The whole variable domain, filled in from reference TRBV30 and TRBJ2-1, reads SQTIHQWPATLVQPVGSPLSLECTVEGTSNPNLYWYRQAAGRGLQLLFYSVGIGQISSEVPQNLSASRPQDRQFILSSKKLLLSDSGFYLCAWSVGAGGNEQFFGPGTRLTVL.

DNA for the CDR3: TGCAGCGTTCCGGGACAGGGGATAGGGGCCCAGTACTTC. Encoded protein: CSVPGQGIGAQYF. V is TRBV29-1 and J is TRBJ2-5; the match to TRBD1 covers 10 bases. This CDR3 spans 13 amino acids. V lost 5 bases and J lost 9; bases outside the gene matches: 9. Germline CDR1 and CDR2: SQVTM and ANQGSEA.

This sequence joins TRBV5-1 and TRBJ2-6; D is possibly TRBD1 (5 bases). V was pared by 4 bases and J by 1 base, with 18 bases between. The germline gives CDR1 SGHRS, CDR2 YFSETQ. This CDR3 is built from 18 residues. The CDR3 loop reads CASSRTPIDGSGANVLTF. CDR3 in DNA: TGCGCCAGCAGCAGGACACCAATCGACGGGTCTGGGGCCAACGTCCTGACTTTC.

The chain carries TRBV13 and TRBJ2-1; TRBD1 matches 9 bases. The CDR3 has 16 amino acids. The V gene's germline CDR1 is PRHDT and CDR2 FYEKMQ (reference sequence). J lost 2 bases, V lost 2 bases, and 4 bases had no gene match. Here the CDR3 reads CASSLYGTGPYNEQFF. Written as DNA, the CDR3 is TGTGCCAGCAGCTTATATGGGACAGGGCCCTACAATGAGCAGTTCTTC.

This clone was counted a single time. The chain links TRBV14 to TRBJ1-6; no definite D call. Germline V lookup: CDR1 SGHDN, CDR2 FVKESK. V lost 2 bases, J lost 9 bases, and 20 bases lay in between. The CDR3 totals 17 residues. The CDR3 coding sequence is TGTGCCAGCAGCCAATACATTGGAGGCCGAGGTGGTTCACCCCTCCACTTT. Translating gives CASSQYIGGRGGSPLHF.

J is TRBJ1-2 and V is TRBV5-6, with D tentatively TRBD1 (5 bases). Trimming removed 0 bases from V and 4 bases from J, with 13 bases in between. This CDR3 region has 15 residues. In germline, CDR1 is SGHDT, CDR2 YYEEEE. This CDR3 reads CASSLERVRAYGYTF. CDR3 bases: TGTGCCAGCAGCTTGGAAAGGGTCAGGGCCTATGGCTACACCTTC.

The chain joins TRBV2 to TRBJ1-6; 9 bases align to TRBD1. Trimming cost V 6 bases and J 14 bases; bases outside gene matches: 8. CDR1 and CDR2 (germline): SNHLY, FYNNEI. The CDR3 is 13 residues long. DNA for the CDR3: TGTGCCAGCAGACCGGGACAGGGATTAGCCCTCCACTTT. Translation gives CASRPGQGLALHF. Drawing the rest from reference TRBV2 and TRBJ1-6, the complete variable domain is EPEVTQTPSHQVTQMGQEVILRCVPISNHLYFYWYRQILGQKVEFLVSFYNNEISEKSEIFDDQFSVERPDGSNFTLKIRSTKLEDSAMYFCASRPGQGLALHFGNGTRLTVT.

V gene TRBV28 combines with J gene TRBJ1-2; D remains unclear. The CDR3 runs to 16 residues. V lost 2 bases and J 0 bases, leaving 13 bases between the germline ends. Per germline, CDR1 MDHEN and CDR2 SYDVKM. The CDR3 DNA reads as TGTGCCAGCAGTTTAGTTTCCGGTCCGGCTAACTATGGCTACACCTTC. Translating gives CASSLVSGPANYGYTF.

CDR3 in amino acids: CSVPSTRGGGVSAEKLFF. Written as DNA, the CDR3 is TGCAGCGTTCCATCCACACGAGGAGGGGGCGTTTCTGCTGAAAAACTGTTTTTT. V is TRBV29-1 and J is TRBJ1-4, with TRBD1 matching 7 bases. Trimming took 5 bases from V and 7 from J; bases not matched to a gene: 22. Germline CDR1 SQVTM, CDR2 ANQGSEA. CDR3 length: 18 residues.

The genes are TRBV19 and TRBJ1-1, with a possible D match to TRBD1 (6 bases). The V gene's germline CDR1 is LNHDA and CDR2 SQIVND (reference sequence). There are 14 residues in the CDR3. Trimming shortened V by 3 bases and J by 0 bases, and 8 bases separated the two germline ends. CDR3 bases: TGTGCCAGTAGTATGAGGGGGATGAACACTGAAGCTTTCTTT. Its protein is CASSMRGMNTEAFF.

The chain couples TRBV7-9 to TRBJ2-5; D might be TRBD2 (6 bases). Between the trimmed V and J ends, which lost 3 bases and 5 bases, there was a span of 13 bases. CDR3 length equals 14 residues. Germline lookup yields CDR1 SEHNR and CDR2 FQNEAQ (reference sequence). CDR3 loop: CASSLWQGGETQYF. The DNA for the CDR3 is TGTGCCAGCAGCTTGTGGCAGGGAGGCGAGACCCAGTACTTC.

This clone has only one observation. V gene TRBV5-4 combines with J gene TRBJ2-5; 9 bases agree with TRBD2. CDR1 is SGHNT and CDR2 is YYREEE in the germline V gene (reference sequence). The CDR3 spans 15 residues. The V segment lost 5 bases and the J segment 2 bases; nucleotides outside the gene matches: 7. DNA of the CDR3: TGTGCCAGCAGTTTCCGGACTAGCGCTCAAGAGACCCAGTACTTC. Translated, it gives CASSFRTSAQETQYF.

The chain links TRBV14 to TRBJ1-4; 10 nucleotides match TRBD1. Germline V gives CDR1 SGHDN, CDR2 FVKESK. The CDR3 spans 16 residues. Trimming at V came to 0 bases and at J to 8 bases, leaving 6 bases not matched to a gene. In nucleotides, the CDR3 is TGTGCCAGCAGCCAAGAACAGACAGGGGGCCGGGAAAAACTGTTTTTT. It codes for CASSQEQTGGREKLFF.

This clone was counted between two and nine times. V is TRBV12-5 and J is TRBJ1-2, with 9 bases aligning to TRBD1. Looked up from germline, CDR1 is LGHNT and CDR2 is FRNRAP. The V segment lost 3 bases and the J segment 6 bases; nucleotides outside the gene matches: 20. The CDR3 runs to 19 residues. The CDR3 loop reads CASGLVLWGQGLAGDGYTF. CDR3 sequence (DNA): TGTGCTAGTGGTTTAGTTCTTTGGGGACAGGGCCTAGCTGGGGATGGCTACACCTTC.

This chain joins TRBV28 and TRBJ1-4; 9 bases are a match to TRBD1. CDR3 size: 14 residues. Trimming at V came to 5 bases and at J to 8 bases, leaving 6 bases not matched to a gene. In germline, CDR1 is MDHEN, CDR2 SYDVKM. The CDR3 sequence: CASSRDRVGEKLFF. CDR3 coding DNA: TGTGCCAGCAGTCGGGACAGGGTAGGAGAAAAACTGTTTTTT.

V and J are TRBV5-1 and TRBJ1-1, with D uncertain. Between the trimmed V and J ends, which lost 0 bases and 0 bases, there was a span of 9 bases. Germline CDR1 reads SGHRS; CDR2 reads YFSETQ. The CDR3 runs 15 residues. The chain's CDR3 is CASSLEVGMNTEAFF. DNA of the CDR3: TGCGCCAGCAGCTTGGAAGTCGGGATGAACACTGAAGCTTTCTTT. The variable domain in full, with the rest retrieved from reference TRBV5-1 and TRBJ1-1, is KAGVTQTPRYLIKTRGQQVTLSCSPISGHRSVSWYQQTPGQGLQFLFEYFSETQRNKGNFPGRFSGRQFSNSRSEMNVSTLELGDSALYLCASSLEVGMNTEAFFGQGTRLTVV.

The chain recombines TRBV30 with TRBJ1-3, with D maybe TRBD1 (5 bases). This CDR3 comprises 13 residues. The germline V and J ends were trimmed by 3 bases and 3 bases, with 9 bases remaining between them. Germline values: CDR1 GTSNPN, CDR2 SVGIG (reference sequence). CDR3 sequence reads: CAWSWGDGNTIYF. CDR3 bases: TGTGCCTGGAGCTGGGGGGATGGAAACACCATATATTTT.

This rearrangement joins TRBV30 to TRBJ1-2; D remains ambiguous. The CDR3 covers 15 residues. Germline lookup yields CDR1 GTSNPN and CDR2 SVGIG (reference sequence). Trimming took 0 bases from V and 7 from J, leaving 18 bases between them. Written as DNA, the CDR3 is TGTGCCTGGAGTGTACGGATCGTCACGCGGGGTGGCTACACCTTC. Translating gives CAWSVRIVTRGGYTF.

The chain uses TRBV24-1 and TRBJ2-7; 9 bases are a match to TRBD1. The CDR3 contains 15 residues. Germline lookup yields CDR1 KGHDR and CDR2 SFDVKD. V shed 4 bases, J shed 5 bases, and the junction held 8 bases outside the gene matches. CDR3 amino acids: CATSDPGQGIHEQYF. The DNA for the CDR3 is TGTGCCACCAGTGACCCGGGACAGGGTATCCACGAGCAGTACTTC.

The chain joins TRBV7-9 to TRBJ1-2; D might be TRBD1 (5 bases). This CDR3 has 14 residues. The germline V and J ends were trimmed by 5 bases and 8 bases, with 18 bases remaining between them. The germline CDR1 and CDR2 sequences are SEHNR and FQNEAQ (reference sequence). This chain's CDR3 is CASSPAGQGRGYTF. CDR3 DNA sequence: TGTGCCAGCAGCCCCGCGGGGCAAGGCCGCGGCTACACCTTC.

V is TRBV5-1 and J is TRBJ1-2; D perhaps matches TRBD1 (5 bases). CDR1 is SGHRS and CDR2 is YFSETQ in the germline V gene. The germline V and J ends were trimmed by 0 bases and 8 bases, with 11 bases remaining between them. The CDR3 has 13 amino acids. Here the CDR3 reads CASSLAQGRGYTF. CDR3 in DNA: TGCGCCAGCAGCTTGGCGCAGGGTCGGGGCTACACCTTC.